These T cell receptor beta chains were read from a single sample in a study of cytomegalovirus exposure and HLA in healthy donors. Here immunoSEQ multiplex PCR was the method, and the copy in TCRdb shows in-frame clones only, minus some. The profile covers fewer than 200,000 clones, with less than 85% appearing a single time and 0.65% taken by the ten largest. Sequenced sample: PBMCs. These receptors came from a boy between 10 and 17 years old in good health and CMV-seronegative. CDR3s leave out the opening cysteine and the closing phenylalanine or tryptophan. Fields, in order: V gene, J gene, CDR3 protein.

v_call: TRBV6-5
j_call: TRBJ1-3
cdr3_aa: ASRTASGNTIY

v_call: TRBV15
j_call: TRBJ1-2
cdr3_aa: ATRDSDDYGYT

v_call: TRBV5-1
j_call: TRBJ1-1
cdr3_aa: ASSLAFGGSGGTEAF

v_call: TRBV9
j_call: TRBJ2-5
cdr3_aa: ASTLGPDFEETQY

v_call: TRBV9
j_call: TRBJ2-3
cdr3_aa: ASSSPIGVVFTDTQY

v_call: TRBV6-6
j_call: TRBJ1-1
cdr3_aa: ASSYIWETTEAF

v_call: TRBV30
j_call: TRBJ1-4
cdr3_aa: AWSPERGELF

v_call: TRBV18
j_call: TRBJ1-5
cdr3_aa: ASSPEQGALIQPQH

v_call: TRBV6-6
j_call: TRBJ1-1
cdr3_aa: ASSYADSPNEAF

v_call: TRBV14
j_call: TRBJ2-1
cdr3_aa: ASSQQGRQVYNEQF

v_call: TRBV9
j_call: TRBJ2-1
cdr3_aa: ASSLSLSGRTYNEQF

v_call: TRBV13
j_call: TRBJ1-1
cdr3_aa: ASSFPKDRVTEAF

v_call: TRBV6-1
j_call: TRBJ2-3
cdr3_aa: ASSGDRGLSTDTQY

v_call: TRBV7-8
j_call: TRBJ2-7
cdr3_aa: ASSLGDRDYEQY

v_call: TRBV18
j_call: TRBJ2-2
cdr3_aa: ASSPNPRPGELF

v_call: TRBV19
j_call: TRBJ1-5
cdr3_aa: ASSIDREGSQPQH

v_call: TRBV19
j_call: TRBJ2-3
cdr3_aa: ASSLQNRVTDTQY

v_call: TRBV28
j_call: TRBJ2-3
cdr3_aa: AGSNPSGSSDTQY

v_call: TRBV5-1
j_call: TRBJ1-2
cdr3_aa: ASSLGTGGRYGYT

v_call: TRBV12-5
j_call: TRBJ1-2
cdr3_aa: ASGLGGQGHGYT

v_call: TRBV18
j_call: TRBJ1-1
cdr3_aa: ASSPGHATEAF

v_call: TRBV11-3
j_call: TRBJ2-3
cdr3_aa: ASSSFSGTSVVGDTQY

v_call: TRBV14
j_call: TRBJ1-5
cdr3_aa: ASSPYAGGMLGQPQH

v_call: TRBV19
j_call: TRBJ1-2
cdr3_aa: ASSITTQDGYT

v_call: TRBV6-4
j_call: TRBJ1-2
cdr3_aa: ASSEAGGQTYGYT

v_call: TRBV29-1
j_call: TRBJ2-1
cdr3_aa: SVARIPFYNEQF

v_call: TRBV11-3
j_call: TRBJ1-1
cdr3_aa: ASSPRRTGENTEAF

v_call: TRBV19
j_call: TRBJ2-6
cdr3_aa: ASKGGAGANVLT

v_call: TRBV12-2
j_call: TRBJ1-3
cdr3_aa: ASRSRGEDSGNTIY

v_call: TRBV7-9
j_call: TRBJ1-1
cdr3_aa: ASSFMNTEAF

v_call: TRBV30
j_call: TRBJ1-1
cdr3_aa: AWRLAAGPLLNTEAF

v_call: TRBV6-6
j_call: TRBJ1-4
cdr3_aa: ASSSPDRETNEKLF

v_call: TRBV7-3
j_call: TRBJ1-2
cdr3_aa: ASSLQGSPNYGYT

v_call: TRBV13
j_call: TRBJ1-2
cdr3_aa: ASSLSRGQGNYT

v_call: TRBV5-8
j_call: TRBJ2-7
cdr3_aa: ASSPGDRGFDEQY

v_call: TRBV14
j_call: TRBJ1-6
cdr3_aa: ASSQMKRGPLH

v_call: TRBV5-4
j_call: TRBJ1-2
cdr3_aa: ASSLGGGPPNYGYT

v_call: TRBV15
j_call: TRBJ2-1
cdr3_aa: ATEASGTRYNEQF

v_call: TRBV6-1
j_call: TRBJ1-2
cdr3_aa: ASNNRDRLGGYT

v_call: TRBV15
j_call: TRBJ2-4
cdr3_aa: ATSRDGIGVAKNIQY

v_call: TRBV6-5
j_call: TRBJ2-7
cdr3_aa: ASSSPRRGPHEQY

v_call: TRBV18
j_call: TRBJ1-1
cdr3_aa: ASSRGREGAGNTEAF

v_call: TRBV7-9
j_call: TRBJ2-2
cdr3_aa: ASSLSVNTGELF

v_call: TRBV7-9
j_call: TRBJ2-3
cdr3_aa: ASNGGKDTQY

v_call: TRBV7-9
j_call: TRBJ1-1
cdr3_aa: ASSSYRVRNTEAF

v_call: TRBV19
j_call: TRBJ1-5
cdr3_aa: ASSGGRVQH

v_call: TRBV5-1
j_call: TRBJ2-3
cdr3_aa: ASSLNRRTPIDTQY

v_call: TRBV21-1
j_call: TRBJ1-5
cdr3_aa: ASSKAPQTGEGQPQH

v_call: TRBV4-2
j_call: TRBJ1-4
cdr3_aa: ASSQEIRGATNEKLF

v_call: TRBV5-6
j_call: TRBJ1-3
cdr3_aa: ASSLELGRSSGNTIY